Below are 10 T cell receptor beta chains sequenced from a single sample in a study of blood T cell repertoires in COVID-19. Only in-frame clones appear in the TCRdb table, and some are missing; sequencing was by immunoSEQ multiplex PCR. Found here are about 70,000 clones, roughly 80% of them singletons; the top ten hold around 20%. The sequenced sample consisted of peripheral blood. These receptor sequences come from a woman aged 70-85 years with acute or convalescent COVID-19.

This chain links TRBV27 with TRBJ2-1; no definite D call. V dropped 3 bases and J dropped 13 bases, with 10 bases sitting between them. The CDR3 has 11 amino acids. Germline V gene lookup returns CDR1 MNHEY and CDR2 SMNVEV (reference sequence). The CDR3 loop reads CASSFQLEQFF. In nucleotides, the CDR3 is TGTGCCAGCAGTTTTCAACTCGAACAGTTCTTC.

The rearrangement uses TRBV18 and TRBJ1-6; D gene ambiguous. Germline loops: CDR1 KGHSH, CDR2 LQKENI. V was pared by 3 bases and J by 0 bases, with 12 bases between. The CDR3 extends over 17 amino acids. The chain's CDR3 is CASSPEPLSSYNSPLHF. Here the CDR3 DNA reads TGTGCCAGCTCACCGGAGCCCCTAAGCTCCTATAATTCACCCCTCCACTTT.

This clone was seen a handful of times. This chain connects TRBV2 to TRBJ1-1; TRBD1 matches 7 bases. With V trimmed by 7 bases and J by 1 base, 9 bases remained unmatched. The CDR3 is 15 amino acids. In germline, CDR1 is SNHLY, CDR2 FYNNEI. Here the CDR3 reads CASTLGGRGNTEAFF. The CDR3 coding sequence is TGTGCCAGCACCTTAGGGGGCAGAGGGAACACTGAAGCTTTCTTT.

V and J are TRBV7-2 and TRBJ1-3, with 8 bases matching TRBD1. This CDR3 region has 15 residues. Per germline, CDR1 SGHTA and CDR2 FQGNSA. The J segment lost 5 bases and the V segment lost 2 bases, leaving 5 bases of the junction unmatched. The CDR3 nucleotides are TGTGCCAGCAGCTTACGTTCAGGGGGCAGAAACACCATATATTTT. It specifies CASSLRSGGRNTIYF.

The genes are TRBV10-1 and TRBJ2-7; 10 bases are a match to TRBD1. Trimming at V came to 9 bases and at J to 3 bases, leaving 11 bases not matched to a gene. Per germline, CDR1 WNHNN and CDR2 SYGVQD (reference sequence). CDR3 length: 15 residues. CDR3 protein: CASYRDRGRGYEQYF. The DNA for the CDR3 is TGCGCCAGTTACCGGGACAGGGGACGGGGCTACGAGCAGTACTTC.

This sequence joins TRBV18 and TRBJ2-7, with D perhaps matching TRBD2 (5 bases). The V end lost 4 bases, the J end lost 2 bases, and 18 bases lay between the germline ends. The CDR3 contains 16 residues. CDR1 and CDR2 (germline): KGHSH, LQKENI. CDR3 bases: TGTGCCAGCTCACGACTATTTACAGAGACCGCCTACGAGCAGTACTTC. Amino acid sequence: CASSRLFTETAYEQYF.

The chain links TRBV2 to TRBJ1-5, with 11 positions matching TRBD1. Looked up from germline, CDR1 is SNHLY and CDR2 is FYNNEI. V was clipped by 7 bases and J by 0 bases; unmatched bases: 8. CDR3 length: 17 amino acids. CDR3 DNA sequence: TGTGCCAGCACCCGGGACAGGGGGACTGGTAGCAATCAGCCCCAGCATTTT. As protein: CASTRDRGTGSNQPQHF.

This clone was counted a few times. The chain uses TRBV7-6 and TRBJ1-5, with TRBD1 matching 7 bases. The CDR3 contains 16 residues. Losses at the gene ends were 5 bases for V and 4 bases for J; bases not matched to a gene: 11. The germline gives CDR1 SGHVS, CDR2 FNYEAQ. The CDR3 nucleotides read TGTGCCAGCAGCCCCGGGACAGCCGCGGATAATCAGCCCCAGCATTTT. Protein: CASSPGTAADNQPQHF.

This clone was counted a few times. This sequence joins TRBV19 and TRBJ2-5; D is unresolved. This CDR3 contains 14 residues. Germline V lookup: CDR1 LNHDA, CDR2 SQIVND (reference sequence). Trimming shortened V by 3 bases and J by 2 bases, and 10 bases separated the two germline ends. CDR3 residues: CASSIDTNQETQYF. CDR3 sequence (DNA): TGTGCCAGTAGTATCGATACAAATCAAGAGACCCAGTACTTC.

The chain recombines TRBV7-9 with TRBJ2-4, with D possibly matching TRBD2 (6 bases). Trimming left V 1 base short and J 0 bases short, with 10 bases between. CDR1 is SEHNR and CDR2 is FQNEAQ in the germline V gene (reference sequence). This CDR3 has 16 residues. This CDR3 is CASSLGRGLAKNIQYF. DNA of the CDR3: TGTGCCAGCAGCTTAGGACGGGGACTAGCCAAAAACATTCAGTACTTC.